Below, 15 T cell receptor beta chains from the same sample are listed, as sequenced in a study of cytomegalovirus exposure and HLA in healthy donors. Use of 60 Vbeta and 13 Jbeta primers characterized the PCR. The protocol was immunoSEQ multiplex PCR, while the TCRdb copy is restricted to in-frame clones and leaves out a portion. The data contain around 150,000 clones, roughly 82% of them singletons. Specimen: PBMCs. Receptors originate from a male donor in good health and CMV-seronegative.

This rearrangement joins TRBV7-9 to TRBJ2-3, with 11 bases identical to TRBD2. CDR1 and CDR2 (germline): SEHNR, FQNEAQ (reference sequence). V shed 3 bases and J 0 bases; nucleotides not matched to a gene: 5. The CDR3 loop spans 17 amino acids. The CDR3 coding sequence is TGTGCCAGCAGCTTCCACATAGCGGGAGGGAGCACAGATACGCAGTATTTT. Translating it yields CASSFHIAGGSTDTQYF.

In nucleotides, the CDR3 is TGTGCCAGCAGTCCAGGGGACTATGGCTACACCTTC. It translates to CASSPGDYGYTF. The chain joins TRBV6-5 to TRBJ1-2; D is perhaps TRBD1 (6 bases). This CDR3 comprises 12 residues. V lost 5 bases to trimming and J lost 3 bases, with 7 bases between them. Germline V gene data show CDR1 as MNHEY and CDR2 as SVGAGI.

This chain links TRBV9 with TRBJ2-1, with D possibly being TRBD1 (5 bases). Trimming shortened V by 0 bases and J by 5 bases, and 9 bases separated the two germline ends. Germline lookup yields CDR1 SGDLS and CDR2 YYNGEE. CDR3 length: 14 residues. DNA of the CDR3: TGTGCCAGCAGCGTAGAAGGGGCGGACAATGAGCAGTTCTTC. This codes for CASSVEGADNEQFF.

This clone was counted a single time. The J gene is TRBJ1-3, the V gene TRBV27, with 9 bases fitting TRBD1. The germline V gene has CDR1 MNHEY and CDR2 SMNVEV (reference sequence). V lost 3 bases, J lost 2 bases, and 2 bases stayed unmatched. The CDR3 is 15 amino acids. The CDR3 DNA reads as TGTGCCAGCAGTTTCCGGACAGGGGCTGGAAACACCATATATTTT. It encodes CASSFRTGAGNTIYF.

This clone was observed once. The chain joins TRBV2 to TRBJ2-7; 14 nucleotides agree with TRBD2. Trimming took 7 bases from V and 5 from J; bases not matched to a gene: 7. This CDR3 comprises 15 residues. Germline assignment: CDR1 SNHLY and CDR2 FYNNEI. This CDR3 is CASTPTSGGAHEQYF. Written as DNA, the CDR3 is TGTGCCAGCACCCCGACTAGCGGGGGGGCTCACGAGCAGTACTTC.

The chain recombines TRBV4-1 with TRBJ2-3; 15 bases align to TRBD2. Germline loops: CDR1 MGHRA, CDR2 YSYEKL. This CDR3 has 19 residues. V gave up 3 bases and J gave up 5 bases; unmatched junction bases: 12. The CDR3 DNA follows: TGCGCCAGCAGCCATCCCGGACTAGCGGGGGGGCAGGATCAAGATACGCAGTATTTT. Translated: CASSHPGLAGGQDQDTQYF.

The chain has TRBV4-2 and TRBJ2-7, with 7 bases that match TRBD1. The germline V gene has CDR1 LGHNA and CDR2 YNFKEQ. This CDR3 has 17 residues. V dropped 5 bases and J dropped 3; count of bases not matched to a gene: 16. The CDR3 region is CASSEKGAASWGYEQYF. CDR3 coding DNA: TGTGCCAGCAGCGAAAAGGGGGCGGCTAGCTGGGGCTACGAGCAGTACTTC.

The chain links TRBV2 to TRBJ1-4; D unresolved. The CDR3 is made up of 14 amino acids. Germline CDR1 and CDR2: SNHLY and FYNNEI. V lost 6 bases, J lost 0 bases, and 8 bases lay in between. CDR3 sequence (DNA): TGTGCCAGCAGGGGCCGAGCAACTAATGAAAAACTGTTTTTT. Translating it yields CASRGRATNEKLFF. Full variable domain (missing parts from reference TRBV2 and TRBJ1-4): EPEVTQTPSHQVTQMGQEVILRCVPISNHLYFYWYRQILGQKVEFLVSFYNNEISEKSEIFDDQFSVERPDGSNFTLKIRSTKLEDSAMYFCASRGRATNEKLFFGSGTQLSVL.

This clone showed up just a few times. The chain carries TRBV7-8 and TRBJ2-5, with 7 bases lining up with TRBD1. The CDR3 is 17 residues long. V dropped 5 bases and J dropped 5; count of bases not matched to a gene: 17. In germline, CDR1 is SGHVS, CDR2 FQNEAQ. CDR3 residues: CASSPEGHRGGTETQYF. The DNA of the CDR3 is TGTGCCAGCAGCCCAGAGGGACACAGGGGCGGTACGGAGACCCAGTACTTC.

The chain couples TRBV7-6 to TRBJ1-2, with TRBD1 matching 7 bases. Trimming at V came to 1 base and at J to 7 bases, leaving 9 bases not matched to a gene. The CDR3 consists of 15 residues. Germline V gives CDR1 SGHVS, CDR2 FNYEAQ. The CDR3 nucleotides are TGTGCCAGCAGCTTAGTTGAGGGGGCAACGGGTGGCTACACCTTC. It encodes CASSLVEGATGGYTF.

The V gene is TRBV11-2, the J gene TRBJ2-1; D might be TRBD1 (5 bases). With 5 bases removed from V and 10 bases from J, the gap between germline ends came to 9 bases. This CDR3 is built from 11 residues. CDR1 SGHAT and CDR2 FQNNGV come from the germline V gene. CDR3 residues: CASSPRTEQFF. The CDR3 coding sequence is TGTGCCAGCAGCCCCCGGACAGAGCAGTTCTTC.

This sequence joins TRBV9 and TRBJ2-5; possibly TRBD1 for D (7 bases). Trimming removed 1 base from V and 5 bases from J, with 9 bases in between. CDR1 is SGDLS and CDR2 is YYNGEE in the germline V gene. This CDR3 spans 13 amino acids. In nucleotides, the CDR3 is TGTGCCAGCAGCGTATCAGGGGGGGAGACCCAGTACTTC. It specifies CASSVSGGETQYF.

V and J are TRBV5-4 and TRBJ1-1; D remains ambiguous. Germline V gives CDR1 SGHNT, CDR2 YYREEE (reference sequence). V lost 0 bases and J lost 4, with 13 bases in between. The CDR3 is 15 residues long. The CDR3 DNA sequence: TGTGCCAGCAGCTTGGACGGGGAATCCCTCACTGAAGCTTTCTTT. Encoded protein: CASSLDGESLTEAFF.

The genes are TRBV14 and TRBJ2-1, with TRBD2 identical over 13 bases. The germline CDR1 and CDR2 sequences are SGHDN and FVKESK. V lost 4 bases, J lost 2 bases, and 5 bases stayed unmatched. The CDR3 runs 17 residues. CDR3 bases: TGTGCCAGCAGCCCTAGACTAGCGGGAGGTGCCTACAATGAGCAGTTCTTC. Translating gives CASSPRLAGGAYNEQFF.

The chain uses TRBV13 and TRBJ2-1, with unresolved D. This CDR3 comprises 13 residues. Per germline, CDR1 PRHDT and CDR2 FYEKMQ (reference sequence). Trimming took off 6 bases at V and 7 bases at J, with 13 bases between the two ends. Here the CDR3 DNA reads TGTGCCAGCAGTCCGACTGGCCTAAATGAGCAGTTCTTC. Translating gives CASSPTGLNEQFF.